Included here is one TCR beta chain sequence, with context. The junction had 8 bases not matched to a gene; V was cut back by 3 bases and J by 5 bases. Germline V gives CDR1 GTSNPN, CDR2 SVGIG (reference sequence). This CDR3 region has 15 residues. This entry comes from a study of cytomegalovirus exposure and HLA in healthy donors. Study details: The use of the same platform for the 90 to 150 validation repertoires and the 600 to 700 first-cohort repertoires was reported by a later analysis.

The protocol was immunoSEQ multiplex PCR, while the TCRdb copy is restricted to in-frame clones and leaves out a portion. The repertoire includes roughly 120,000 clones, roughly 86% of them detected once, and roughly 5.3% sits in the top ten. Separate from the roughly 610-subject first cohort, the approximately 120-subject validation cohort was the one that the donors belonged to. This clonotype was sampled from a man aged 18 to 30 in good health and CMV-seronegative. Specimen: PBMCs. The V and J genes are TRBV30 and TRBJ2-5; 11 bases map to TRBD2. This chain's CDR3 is CAWSLASGGRETQYF. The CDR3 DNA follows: TGTGCCTGGAGCCTGGCTAGCGGGGGGCGGGAGACCCAGTACTTC. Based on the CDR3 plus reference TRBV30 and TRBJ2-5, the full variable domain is SQTIHQWPATLVQPVGSPLSLECTVEGTSNPNLYWYRQAAGRGLQLLFYSVGIGQISSEVPQNLSASRPQDRQFILSSKKLLLSDSGFYLCAWSLASGGRETQYFGPGTRLLVL.